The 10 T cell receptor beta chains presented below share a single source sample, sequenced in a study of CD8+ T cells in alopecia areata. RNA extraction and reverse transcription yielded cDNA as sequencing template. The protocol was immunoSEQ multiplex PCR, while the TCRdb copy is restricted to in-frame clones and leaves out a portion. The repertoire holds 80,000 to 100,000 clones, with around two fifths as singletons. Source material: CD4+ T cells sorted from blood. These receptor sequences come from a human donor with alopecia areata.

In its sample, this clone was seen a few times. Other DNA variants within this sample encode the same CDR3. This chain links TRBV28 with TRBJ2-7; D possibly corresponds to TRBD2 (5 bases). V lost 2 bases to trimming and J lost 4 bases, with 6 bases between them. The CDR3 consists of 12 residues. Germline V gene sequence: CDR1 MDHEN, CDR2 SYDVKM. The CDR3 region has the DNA TGTGCCAGCAGTTTACGGGGTTACGAGCAGTACTTC. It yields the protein CASSLRGYEQYF.

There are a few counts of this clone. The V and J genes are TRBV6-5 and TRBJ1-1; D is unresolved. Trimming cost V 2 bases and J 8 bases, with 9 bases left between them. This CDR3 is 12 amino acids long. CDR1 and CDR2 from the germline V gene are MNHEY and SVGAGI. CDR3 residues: CASSYGGKEAFF. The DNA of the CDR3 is TGTGCCAGCAGTTACGGAGGAAAGGAAGCTTTCTTT.

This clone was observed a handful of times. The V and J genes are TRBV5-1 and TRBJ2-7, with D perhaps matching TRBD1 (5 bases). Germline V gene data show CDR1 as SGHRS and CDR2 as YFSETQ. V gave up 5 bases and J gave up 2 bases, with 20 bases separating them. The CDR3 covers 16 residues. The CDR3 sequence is CASRPTLTAVTYEQYF. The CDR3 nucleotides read TGCGCCAGCAGGCCCACCTTGACAGCTGTCACCTACGAGCAGTACTTC.

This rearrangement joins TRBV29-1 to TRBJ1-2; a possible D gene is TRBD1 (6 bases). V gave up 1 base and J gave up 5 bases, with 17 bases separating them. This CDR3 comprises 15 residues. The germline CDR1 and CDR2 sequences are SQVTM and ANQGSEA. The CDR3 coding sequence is TGCAGCGTTGAAGGTCGGGGGGGCGCCCGGTATGGCTACACCTTC. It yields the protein CSVEGRGGARYGYTF.

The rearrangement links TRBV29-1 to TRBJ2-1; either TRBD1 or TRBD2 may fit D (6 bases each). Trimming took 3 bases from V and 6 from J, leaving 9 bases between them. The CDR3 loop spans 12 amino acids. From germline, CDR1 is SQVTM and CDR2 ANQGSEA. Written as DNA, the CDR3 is TGCAGCGTTGAGGGGGGCGTCAATGAGCAGTTCTTC. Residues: CSVEGGVNEQFF.

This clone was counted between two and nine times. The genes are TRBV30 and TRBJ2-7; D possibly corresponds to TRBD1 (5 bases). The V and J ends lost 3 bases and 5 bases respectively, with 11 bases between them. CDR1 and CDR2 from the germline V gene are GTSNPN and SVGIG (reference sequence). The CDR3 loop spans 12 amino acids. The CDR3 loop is CAWRQQVHEQYF. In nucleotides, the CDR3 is TGTGCCTGGAGGCAACAGGTCCACGAGCAGTACTTC.

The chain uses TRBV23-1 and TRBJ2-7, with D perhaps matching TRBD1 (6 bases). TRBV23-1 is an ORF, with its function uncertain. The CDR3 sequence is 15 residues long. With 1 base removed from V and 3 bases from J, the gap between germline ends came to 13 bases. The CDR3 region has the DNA TGCGCCAGCAGTCAATACTCAGGGGTCAGCTACGAGCAGTACTTC. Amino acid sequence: CASSQYSGVSYEQYF.

CDR3 coding DNA: TGTGCCAGCAGTTCCAGGACCACCCTAACCGGGGAGCTGTTTTTT. It translates to CASSSRTTLTGELFF. V and J are TRBV27 and TRBJ2-2; D gene unclear. There are 15 residues in the CDR3. Trimming shortened V by 4 bases and J by 5 bases, and 14 bases separated the two germline ends. Looked up from germline, CDR1 is MNHEY and CDR2 is SMNVEV (reference sequence).

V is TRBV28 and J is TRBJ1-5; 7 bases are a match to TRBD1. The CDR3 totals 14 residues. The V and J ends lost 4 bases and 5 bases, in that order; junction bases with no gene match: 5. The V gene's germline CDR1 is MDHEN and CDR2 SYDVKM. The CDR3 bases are TGTGCCAGCAGTTCGGGACAGAGAGATCAGCCCCAGCATTTT. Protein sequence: CASSSGQRDQPQHF.

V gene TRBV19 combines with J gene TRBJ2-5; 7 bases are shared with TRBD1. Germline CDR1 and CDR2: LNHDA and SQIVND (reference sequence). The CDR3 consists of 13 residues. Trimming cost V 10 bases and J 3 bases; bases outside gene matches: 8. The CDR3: CATAGTAKETQYF. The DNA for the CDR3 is TGTGCCACCGCCGGGACAGCAAAAGAGACCCAGTACTTC.